These T cell receptor beta chains were read from a single sample in a study of T cells in Graves' hyperthyroidism and ophthalmopathy. Each CDR3 protein gets one entry after TCRdb re-called the multiplex PCR reads with MiXCR. In the table there are about 840,000 distinct CDR3 sequences, about 38% of which are singletons. Sequences were obtained from blood. These receptor sequences come from a man younger than 35 with Graves' hyperthyroidism. The CDR3 runs from the conserved cysteine through the conserved F or W. A D gene is named only where the DNA matches it firmly. Expanded clones get a size class; other rows say once, few or many, or leave the size out.

j_call cdr3_length d_call clone_size v_call cdr3_nt cdr3_aa
TRBJ1-1 13 - - TRBV6-1 TGTGCCAGCAGCAAAAGGGTGGTTAATGAAGCTTTCTTT CASSKRVVNEAFF
TRBJ1-2 12 - - TRBV25-1 TGTGCCAGCAGTGCCCAATCCGAGGGCTACACCTTC CASSAQSEGYTF
TRBJ2-3 13 TRBD1 - TRBV28 TGTGCCAACAGTTTAGGGGGCGTGGATACGCAGTATTTT CANSLGGVDTQYF
TRBJ1-2 12 - - TRBV5-1 TGCGCCAGCAGCCCTACGGGGACAAGCTACACCTTC CASSPTGTSYTF
TRBJ2-7 12 TRBD1 many TRBV7-2 TGTGCCAGCAGCCAAACAGGGGGAGAGCAGTACTTC CASSQTGGEQYF
TRBJ1-3 13 - - TRBV10-3 TGTGCCAGCCGGTCTTCCTCTGGAAACACCATATATTTT CASRSSSGNTIYF
TRBJ2-7 13 TRBD1 - TRBV29-1 TGCAGCGCAGAGACCGGGACAGCCTACGAGCAGTACTTC CSAETGTAYEQYF
TRBJ1-1 13 TRBD1 many TRBV29-1 TGCAGCTTTCTGGGACAGATGAACACTGAAGCTTTCTTT CSFLGQMNTEAFF
TRBJ2-2 16 TRBD2 - TRBV20-1 TGCAGTGCTAGAGCCCTGACTAGCGGAACTACCGGGGAGCTGTTTTTT CSARALTSGTTGELFF
TRBJ1-2 17 TRBD1 - TRBV19 TGTGCCAGTATCCCACGCGGGACAGGGGGCTCGTATGGTGGCTACACCTTC CASIPRGTGGSYGGYTF
TRBJ2-5 16 - - TRBV10-3 TGTGCCATCAGTGAAGCCCCGGGGCCTCCGGGGGAGACCCAGTACTTC CAISEAPGPPGETQYF
TRBJ1-2 15 - - TRBV7-8 TGTGCCAGCAGCTTAGCAGGGGCGTTCGACTATGGCTACACCTTC CASSLAGAFDYGYTF
TRBJ2-5 13 - - TRBV20-1 TGCAGTGCTAGAAATCTTCTCCAAGAGACCCAGTACTTC CSARNLLQETQYF
TRBJ2-7 14 - - TRBV4-1 TGCGCCAGCAGCTTGGGTTTTCCCCTCTACGAGCAGTACTTC CASSLGFPLYEQYF
TRBJ2-6 16 - many TRBV4-2 TGTGCCAGCAGCGAGGAGGCGGCTGCTGGGGCCAACGTCCTGACTTTC CASSEEAAAGANVLTF
TRBJ2-7 13 TRBD2 - TRBV2 TGTGCCAGCAGCTCCCGGGGGGGGGGCGAGCAGTACTTC CASSSRGGGEQYF
TRBJ2-7 14 TRBD1 many TRBV15 TGTGCCACCAGCAGGGGGGACAGCCCCTACGAGCAGTACTTC CATSRGDSPYEQYF
TRBJ1-5 12 - - TRBV11-2 TGTGCCAGCAGCTTTCAGGGAGAGACCCAGCATTTT CASSFQGETQHF
TRBJ1-4 15 - few TRBV7-6 TGTGCCAGCAGCCCCGGGAGGGGCTCCCATGTAAAACTGTTTTTT CASSPGRGSHVKLFF
TRBJ1-5 14 - - TRBV10-3 TGTGCCATCAGCGCCGGCAACGTCAATCAGCCCCAGCATTTT CAISAGNVNQPQHF
TRBJ1-2 15 - many TRBV2 TGTGCCAGCAGTGAAGGTTCTCAGGCGCTCGGTGGCTACACCTTC CASSEGSQALGGYTF
TRBJ2-6 16 TRBD1 - TRBV7-6 TGTGCCGGCAGCTTAGAGGGGGCGAATGGGGCCAACGTCCTGACTTTC CAGSLEGANGANVLTF
TRBJ1-1 15 - - TRBV25-1 TGTGCTAGAGAAGGGCCGGGACTCAGGAACACTGAAGCTTTCTTT CAREGPGLRNTEAFF
TRBJ1-2 13 - - TRBV25-1 TGTGCCAGCAGTGAAACGGGGAGCTATGGCTACACCTTC CASSETGSYGYTF
TRBJ1-3 14 - few TRBV5-1 TGCGCCAGCAGAGAACAGAGCACCGGAAACACCATATATTTT CASREQSTGNTIYF
TRBJ1-2 12 - - TRBV10-3 TGTGCCATCAGTGAGCAGGGTAATGGCTACACCTTC CAISEQGNGYTF
TRBJ2-7 15 TRBD2 - TRBV7-2 TGTGCCAGCAGCTTAAGTGCGGGGGACTCCTACGAGCAGTACTTC CASSLSAGDSYEQYF
TRBJ1-5 16 - - TRBV12-3/TRBV12-4 TGTGCCAGCAGTTTAGCGCGGTCAGGAGTTGGTCAGCCCCAGCATTTT CASSLARSGVGQPQHF
TRBJ2-3 15 - - TRBV29-1 TGCAGCGTTTCGAAGGGCGGAACCTACACAGATACGCAGTATTTT CSVSKGGTYTDTQYF
TRBJ2-5 15 TRBD1 few TRBV7-2 TGTGCCAGCAGCCATCCGGCCCGACAGGGAACGACCCAGTACTTC CASSHPARQGTTQYF
TRBJ2-5 15 - once TRBV9 TGTGCCAGCAGCGGCCGGGGGCAGGGAGAAGAGACCCAGTACTTC CASSGRGQGEETQYF